The entry below gives a single T cell receptor (beta chain) sequence along with its context. This clonotype was seen many times. Its antigen has not been determined. Base quality data are lacking; no much larger clone is found one base away. The sample is drawn from a study of T cell repertoires in cytomegalovirus infection (dated by TCRdb to between 2018 and 2020). About the full investigation: Donor HLA type was relevant to the analysis, because carriage of CMV infection together with the matching HLA type was indicated by public TCR beta signatures. Broader findings and caveats from the paper: The ex vivo response was dominated by HLA-C-restricted CMV-specific TCR beta clonotypes, which also provided the single most frequent clonotype in two of eight donors. Cumulative frequency of public TCR beta family members discriminated carriers of CMV infection plus the relevant HLA type in this cohort and an independent roughly 330-donor cohort.

V is clipped by 3 bases and J by 7 bases, and the sequence between their germline boundaries is 14 bases long. From the cysteine through the phenylalanine, the CDR3 covers 14 amino acids. Left in the record is the CDR3 DNA by itself, 42 bases read in frame from the first base. For CDR1 and CDR2, the germline V gene lists KGHDR and SFDVKD. Instrument used: Illumina HiSeq 1500. TCRdb itself trimmed the public reads at Q25 with fastp, ran MiXCR and retained productive beta chains. Rows matching on CDR3 protein sequence are summarized as one entry with the most common DNA and genes. Across this sample there are about 130,000 distinct CDR3 sequences, with less than 9.5% seen only once. Together, the top ten hold over 9.5% of the sample.

This TCR was recovered from a human donor in good health (CMV status not recorded). Some clones in this sample may be carry-over from other donors' samples. Sequenced sample: PBMCs. The V and J genes are TRBV24-1 and TRBJ1-2; the best D guess is TRBD1, with 5 bases matching. Here the CDR3 is given as CATSDTRGPFGYTF. The sequenced DNA is TGTGCCACCAGTGATACCCGGGGCCCCTTTGGCTACACCTTC.